This T cell receptor (beta chain) was recorded in a study of shared clonotypes between healthy human individuals (dated by TCRdb to 2020 to 2021). Notes on the research overall: The cohort comprised a couple of women and a few men aged 18 to 49 years. To estimate repertoire size and how much clonotype sharing occurs between individuals, the study deeply sequenced the blood TCR repertoires of five healthy adults. To increase sequencing depth and limit assay-specific biases, TCR repertoire library preparation and sequencing were carried out by different laboratories using diverse techniques. Per donor, leukapheresis produced somewhere between about 0.8 and 9.5 billion PBMCs. For each donor, CD4 naive and CD4 memory were each run on three plates, CD8 naive on two plates, and CD8 memory on one plate.

Details on this clone: Its recognized antigen is unknown. A read error may produce the germline difference seen at one junction end.

TCR CDR3 regions were amplified from genomic DNA by multiplex PCR using the deep immunoSEQ assay. Extracted genomic DNA from each cell subset was spread evenly across all wells of several immunoSEQ 96-well plates, with each plate serving as a replicate. For sorted subsets, around 0.2 ug of genomic DNA, equivalent to 25,000 to 35,000 T cell genomes, went into each replicate PCR. The purified libraries were quantified using a Qubit 3.0 fluorometer, sized with a Bioanalyzer 2100, and then quantified again using the KAPA Library Quantification kit. A separate single-read 150-cycle Illumina NextSeq 550 flow cell was used to sequence each immunoSEQ 96-well plate. Under the source paper's analysis protocol: Because the immunoSEQ output held only junctional sequences and lacked quality scores, the filtering could not match the filtering applied to full-length reads. To assign V/J genes and CDR3, sequences were annotated against IMGT germline references using PyIR, a Python wrapper for IgBLAST v1.9. Reads with weak V/J assignments (E-value above 1e-6), missing CDR3, stop codons, out-of-frame junctions, or ambiguous translated residues were removed. V3J clonotypes were defined by identical inferred V gene, J gene, and CDR3 amino acid sequence. Percentage overlap between repertoires was calculated by dividing the number of shared unique clonotypes by the size of the smaller repertoire. Repertoire richness was assessed with RTK rarefaction, the Chao1 estimator, and Recon v2.1 estimates of unobserved clonotypes. For all TCRbeta clonotypes obtained by the gDNA method from a handful of donors, generation probabilities were computed with OLGA. This is the immuneACCESS table as TCRdb keeps it, with only in-frame sequences that have V and J called. A part of the clones is gone; compared with another copy, unresolved V genes explain less than half, and the rest is unexplained. V, J and clone size were drawn from that table, and D and trimming were deduced from the DNA. Present in this sample are about 1.9 million clones, around 95% of which were seen just once. The ten largest clones represent around 1.7% of the sample.

From the cysteine through the phenylalanine, the CDR3 covers 14 amino acids. CDR3 DNA only is kept here, 42 bases in frame from base 1. Looking up the germline V gene yields CDR1 SGHDN and CDR2 FVKESK. Findings and caveats that apply to the study as a whole: Compared with non-shared clonotypes, clonotypes shared by all four sorted-subset donors had higher generation probabilities. Only blood was sampled, and tissue TCR repertoires likely differ from those in blood. Naive subsets generally had larger estimated clonotype richness than memory subsets did. When several donors were compared, the shared fraction of clonotypes was around 5% for naive CD4, more than 3% for naive CD8, 2.3% for memory CD4, and approximately 0.4% for memory CD8. Even with the large sequencing depth, rarefaction of the sorted-subset datasets indicated that sequencing was incomplete. Pairwise subsampling led to the expectation that sequencing depth would affect the degree of clonotype sharing among donors. The genetic and exposure-history diversity represented was limited by the small number of donors.

CD8 naive samples were obtained by positive selection for CCR7 among CD45RO-negative cells, yielding a CD45RA+CCR7+ population from which TemRA cells were excluded. The donors were healthy, HIV-negative adults who had no recently reported acute infections or vaccinations. Every donor was a Caucasian adult living in Nashville, Tennessee, USA. Blood was collected by leukapheresis, and PBMCs were isolated by Ficoll-Histopaque density gradient centrifugation and then cryopreserved in liquid nitrogen vapor phase. Analytical flow cytometry was used to check the purity and quantity of every magnetically sorted T cell population. Genomic DNA was isolated from each sorted fraction and quantified by UV absorbance on a Nanodrop 2000c.

The TCR originated in a young man in good health. Some clones in this sample may be carry-over from other donors' samples. The specimen sequenced was naive CD8+ T cells from PBMCs. The cell subset or site label for this specimen denotes: CD45RA+CCR7+. The chain links TRBV14 with TRBJ2-1; possibly the D gene is TRBD2, per 6 matching bases. Here the CDR3 is given as CASTQLAGWSEQFF. The nucleotides are TGTGCCAGCACCCAACTGGCGGGGTGGAGTGAGCAGTTCTTC.